This T cell receptor beta chain was captured in a study of CD8+ T cells in alopecia areata. At the level of the study: Tofacitinib was taken orally by treated patients, and the dose was 5 to 10 mg twice daily.

Of note for this clone: No antigen is known for it.

The authors extracted RNA and reverse transcribed it into cDNA as the sequencing template. Only in-frame clones appear in the TCRdb table, and some are missing; sequencing was by immunoSEQ multiplex PCR. The data hold some 180,000 clones, with around 49% observed a single time. Treatment reported: oral pan-JAK inhibitor, 5-10 mg twice daily. The germline V and J ends were trimmed by 2 bases and 3 bases, with 16 bases remaining between them. The CDR3 totals 16 residues. Germline lookup yields CDR1 LGHNA and CDR2 YNFKEQ. Study-level results: Scalp clonality dropped significantly under tofacitinib, as did expanded CD8+ top-100 clones.

The source was CD8+ T cells sorted from blood, collected around week 53, from a patient treated with tofacitinib. The chain has TRBV4-2 and TRBJ1-2; D remains unclear. This clonotype was sampled from a human donor with alopecia areata. The CDR3 nucleotides are TGTGCCAGCAGCCAATCGTCCGGGTCTACGGACTATGGCTACACCTTC. This sequence encodes CASSQSSGSTDYGYTF.